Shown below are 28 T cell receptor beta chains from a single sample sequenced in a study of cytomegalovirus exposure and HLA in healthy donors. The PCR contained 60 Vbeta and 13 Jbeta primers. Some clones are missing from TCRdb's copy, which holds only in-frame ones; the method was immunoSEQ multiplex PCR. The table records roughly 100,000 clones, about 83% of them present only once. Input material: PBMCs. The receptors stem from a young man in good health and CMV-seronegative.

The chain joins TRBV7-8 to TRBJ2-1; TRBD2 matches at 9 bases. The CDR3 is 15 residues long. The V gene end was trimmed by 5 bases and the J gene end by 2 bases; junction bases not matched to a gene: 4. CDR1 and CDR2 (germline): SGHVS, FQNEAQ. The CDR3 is CASSLLAGPYNEQFF. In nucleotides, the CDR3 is TGTGCCAGCAGCCTTCTAGCGGGACCCTACAATGAGCAGTTCTTC.

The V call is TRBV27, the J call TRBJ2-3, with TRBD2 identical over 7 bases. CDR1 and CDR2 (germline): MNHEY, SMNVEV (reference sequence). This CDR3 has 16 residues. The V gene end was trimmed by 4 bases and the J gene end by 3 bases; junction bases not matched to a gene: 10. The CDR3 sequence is CASSSPGGSVTDTQYF. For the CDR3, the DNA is TGTGCCAGCAGTTCCCCGGGCGGGAGTGTGACAGATACGCAGTATTTT.

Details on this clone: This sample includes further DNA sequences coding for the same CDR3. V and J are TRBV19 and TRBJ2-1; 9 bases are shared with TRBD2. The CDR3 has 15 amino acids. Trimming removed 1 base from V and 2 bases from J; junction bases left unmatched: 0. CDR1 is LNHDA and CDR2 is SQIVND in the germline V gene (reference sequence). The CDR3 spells CASSIGLAAYNEQFF. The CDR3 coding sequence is TGTGCCAGTAGTATAGGACTAGCGGCCTACAATGAGCAGTTCTTC.

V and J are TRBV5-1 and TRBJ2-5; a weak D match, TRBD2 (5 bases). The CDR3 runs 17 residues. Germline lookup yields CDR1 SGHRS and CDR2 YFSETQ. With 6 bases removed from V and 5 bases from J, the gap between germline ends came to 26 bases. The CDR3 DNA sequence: TGCGCCAGCAATACCGGAAGCGGCGGTGGGCTCGGGGAGACCCAGTACTTC. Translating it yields CASNTGSGGGLGETQYF. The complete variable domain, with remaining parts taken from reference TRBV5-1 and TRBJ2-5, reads KAGVTQTPRYLIKTRGQQVTLSCSPISGHRSVSWYQQTPGQGLQFLFEYFSETQRNKGNFPGRFSGRQFSNSRSEMNVSTLELGDSALYLCASNTGSGGGLGETQYFGPGTRLLVL.

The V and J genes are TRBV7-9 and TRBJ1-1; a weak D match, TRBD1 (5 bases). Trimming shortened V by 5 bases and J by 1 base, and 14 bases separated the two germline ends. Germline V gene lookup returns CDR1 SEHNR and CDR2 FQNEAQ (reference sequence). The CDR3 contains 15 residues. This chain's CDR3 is CASSHRGGPNTEAFF. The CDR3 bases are TGTGCCAGCAGCCATAGGGGAGGTCCGAACACTGAAGCTTTCTTT.

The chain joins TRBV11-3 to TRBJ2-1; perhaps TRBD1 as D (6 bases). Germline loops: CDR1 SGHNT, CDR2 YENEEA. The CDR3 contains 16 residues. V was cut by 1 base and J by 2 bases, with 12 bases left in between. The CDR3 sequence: CASSLGAGAAYNEQFF. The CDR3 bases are TGTGCCAGCAGCTTAGGGGCAGGGGCGGCCTACAATGAGCAGTTCTTC.

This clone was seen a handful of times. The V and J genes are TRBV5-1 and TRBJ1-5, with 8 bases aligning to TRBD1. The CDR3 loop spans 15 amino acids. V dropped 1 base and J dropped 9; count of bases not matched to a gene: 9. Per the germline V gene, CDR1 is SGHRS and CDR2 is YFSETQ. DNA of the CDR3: TGCGCCAGCAGCTTGAAGGGGCAGGGGGCAACGCCCCAGCATTTT. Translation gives CASSLKGQGATPQHF.

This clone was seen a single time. The CDR3 DNA is TGCAGCGTTGGGGGCGTTAATCAGCCCCAGCATTTT. This encodes CSVGGVNQPQHF. The chain joins TRBV29-1 to TRBJ1-5; D perhaps matches TRBD1 (5 bases). The CDR3 is 12 residues long. Germline V CDR1 and CDR2: SQVTM, ANQGSEA. The V end lost 4 bases, the J end lost 4 bases, and 8 bases lay between the germline ends.

The CDR3 protein is CASRVGGNTEAFF. As DNA, the CDR3 is TGTGCCAGCCGCGTTGGAGGGAACACTGAAGCTTTCTTT. The chain combines TRBV6-4 with TRBJ1-1; D gene uncertain. V was shortened by 8 bases and J by 1 base, with 11 bases between the two germline ends. This CDR3 spans 13 amino acids. From germline, CDR1 is MRHNA and CDR2 SNTAGT.

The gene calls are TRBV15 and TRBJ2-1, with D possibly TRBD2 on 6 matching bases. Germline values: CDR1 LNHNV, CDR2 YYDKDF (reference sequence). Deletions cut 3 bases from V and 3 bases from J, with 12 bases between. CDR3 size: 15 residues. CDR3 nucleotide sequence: TGTGCCACCAGCAGGATAGGAGGGGACTACAATGAGCAGTTCTTC. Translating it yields CATSRIGGDYNEQFF.

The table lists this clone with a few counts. The CDR3 DNA sequence: TGTGCCAGCAGAGCTTCGGGACAGGGAAACACCATATATTTT. Its protein is CASRASGQGNTIYF. The chain is built from TRBV11-2 and TRBJ1-3, with 7 bases matching TRBD1. Germline loops: CDR1 SGHAT, CDR2 FQNNGV. V lost 6 bases and J lost 4; bases outside the gene matches: 6. CDR3 length: 14 residues.

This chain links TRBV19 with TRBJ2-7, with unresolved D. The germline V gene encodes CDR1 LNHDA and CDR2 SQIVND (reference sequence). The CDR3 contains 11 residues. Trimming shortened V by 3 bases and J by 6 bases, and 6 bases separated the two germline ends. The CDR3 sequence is CASSMFGEQYF. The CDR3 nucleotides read TGTGCCAGTAGTATGTTCGGCGAGCAGTACTTC.

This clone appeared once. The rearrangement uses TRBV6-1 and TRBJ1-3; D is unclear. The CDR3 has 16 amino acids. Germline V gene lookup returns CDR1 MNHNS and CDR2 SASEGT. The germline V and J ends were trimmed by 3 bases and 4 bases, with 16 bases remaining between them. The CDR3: CASSDLGRRRGNTIYF. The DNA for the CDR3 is TGTGCCAGCAGTGATTTGGGGAGGCGTCGCGGAAACACCATATATTTT.

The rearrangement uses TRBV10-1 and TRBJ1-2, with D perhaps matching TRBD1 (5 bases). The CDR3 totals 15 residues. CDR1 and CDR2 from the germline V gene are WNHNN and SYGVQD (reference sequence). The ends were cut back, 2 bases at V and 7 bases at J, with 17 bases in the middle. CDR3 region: CASSEIGGRGGGYTF. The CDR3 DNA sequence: TGCGCCAGCAGTGAGATCGGCGGCCGGGGGGGTGGCTACACCTTC.

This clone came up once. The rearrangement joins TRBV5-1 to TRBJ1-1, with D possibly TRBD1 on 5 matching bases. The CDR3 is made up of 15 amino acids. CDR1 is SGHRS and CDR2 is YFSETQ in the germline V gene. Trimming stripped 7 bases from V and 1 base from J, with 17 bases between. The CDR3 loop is CASVPVPGQNTEAFF. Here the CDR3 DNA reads TGCGCCAGCGTCCCTGTCCCAGGGCAGAACACTGAAGCTTTCTTT.

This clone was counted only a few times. DNA for the CDR3: TGTGCCAGCTCCACTGTGCCTGAGACTGAAGCTTTCTTT. Protein product: CASSTVPETEAFF. J is TRBJ1-1 and V is TRBV18; D is ambiguous. The CDR3 runs 13 residues. Germline V gene data show CDR1 as KGHSH and CDR2 as LQKENI. V was trimmed by 6 bases and J by 5 bases, leaving 13 bases between them.

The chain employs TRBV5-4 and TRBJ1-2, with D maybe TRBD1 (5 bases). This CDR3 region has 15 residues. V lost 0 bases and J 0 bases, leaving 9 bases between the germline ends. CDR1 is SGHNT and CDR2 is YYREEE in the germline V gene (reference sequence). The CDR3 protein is CASSLGGGANYGYTF. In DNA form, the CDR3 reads TGTGCCAGCAGCTTGGGCGGGGGAGCTAACTATGGCTACACCTTC.

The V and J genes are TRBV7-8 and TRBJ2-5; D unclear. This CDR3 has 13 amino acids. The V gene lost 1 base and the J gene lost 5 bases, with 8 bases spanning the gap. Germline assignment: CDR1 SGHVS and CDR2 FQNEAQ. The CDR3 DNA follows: TGTGCCAGCAGCTTAGGGTTCAGGGAGACCCAGTACTTC. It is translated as CASSLGFRETQYF.

CDR3 sequence: CASSPGTGYMNTEAFF. The CDR3 DNA sequence: TGTGCCAGCAGCCCCGGGACAGGGTATATGAACACTGAAGCTTTCTTT. This chain uses TRBV9 with TRBJ1-1; 9 bases match TRBD1. This CDR3 is 16 amino acids long. J lost 0 bases, V lost 4 bases, and 7 bases had no gene match. Germline V gene sequence: CDR1 SGDLS, CDR2 YYNGEE.

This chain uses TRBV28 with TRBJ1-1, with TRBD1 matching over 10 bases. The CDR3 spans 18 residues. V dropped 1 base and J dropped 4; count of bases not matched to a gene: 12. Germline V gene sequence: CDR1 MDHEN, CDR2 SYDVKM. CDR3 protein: CASSLLGGQGEKTTEAFF. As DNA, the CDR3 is TGTGCCAGCAGTTTATTGGGAGGACAGGGGGAAAAGACCACTGAAGCTTTCTTT. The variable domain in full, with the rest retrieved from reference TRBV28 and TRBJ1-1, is DVKVTQSSRYLVKRTGEKVFLECVQDMDHENMFWYRQDPGLGLRLIYFSYDVKMKEKGDIPEGYSVSREKKERFSLILESASTNQTSMYLCASSLLGGQGEKTTEAFFGQGTRLTVV.

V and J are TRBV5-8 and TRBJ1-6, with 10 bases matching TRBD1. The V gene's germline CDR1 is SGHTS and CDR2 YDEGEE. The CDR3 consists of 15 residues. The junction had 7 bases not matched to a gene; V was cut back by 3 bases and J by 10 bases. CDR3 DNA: TGTGCCAGCAGCTCGCGGGACAGGGGCGGCTCACCCCTCCACTTT. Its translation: CASSSRDRGGSPLHF.

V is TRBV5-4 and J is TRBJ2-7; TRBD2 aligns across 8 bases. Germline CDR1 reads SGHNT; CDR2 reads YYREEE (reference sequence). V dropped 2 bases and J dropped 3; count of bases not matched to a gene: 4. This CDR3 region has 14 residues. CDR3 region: CASSLEAGVYEQYF. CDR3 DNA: TGTGCCAGCAGCTTAGAAGCGGGAGTCTACGAGCAGTACTTC.

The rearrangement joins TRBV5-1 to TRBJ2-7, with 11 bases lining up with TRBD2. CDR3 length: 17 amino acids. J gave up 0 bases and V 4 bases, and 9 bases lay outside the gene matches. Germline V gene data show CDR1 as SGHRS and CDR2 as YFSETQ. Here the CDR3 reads CASSARTSGRYSYEQYF. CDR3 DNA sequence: TGCGCCAGCAGCGCGCGCACTAGCGGGAGATACTCCTACGAGCAGTACTTC.

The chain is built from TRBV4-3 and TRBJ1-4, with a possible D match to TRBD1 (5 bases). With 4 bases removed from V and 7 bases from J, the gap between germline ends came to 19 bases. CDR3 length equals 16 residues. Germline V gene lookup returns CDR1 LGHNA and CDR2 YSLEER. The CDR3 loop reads CASSPSGGGVREKLFF. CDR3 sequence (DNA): TGCGCCAGCAGCCCGTCCGGGGGGGGAGTGCGTGAAAAACTGTTTTTT.

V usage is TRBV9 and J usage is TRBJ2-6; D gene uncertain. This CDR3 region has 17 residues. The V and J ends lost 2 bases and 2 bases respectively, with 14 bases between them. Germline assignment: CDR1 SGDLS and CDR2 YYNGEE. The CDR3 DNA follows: TGTGCCAGCAGCGTGTCCCCGATGAGGACTGGGGCCAACGTCCTGACTTTC. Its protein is CASSVSPMRTGANVLTF.

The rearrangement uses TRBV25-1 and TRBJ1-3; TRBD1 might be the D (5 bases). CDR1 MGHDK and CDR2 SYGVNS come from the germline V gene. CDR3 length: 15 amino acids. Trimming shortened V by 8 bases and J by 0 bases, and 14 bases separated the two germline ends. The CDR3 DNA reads TGTGCCAGCCTAGATGGGGGGAGCTCTGGAAACACCATATATTTT. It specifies CASLDGGSSGNTIYF.

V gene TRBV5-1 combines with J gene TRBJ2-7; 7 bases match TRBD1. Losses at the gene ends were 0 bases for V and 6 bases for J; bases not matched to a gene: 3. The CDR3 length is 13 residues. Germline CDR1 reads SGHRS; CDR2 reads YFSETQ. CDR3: CASSLGRGTEQYF. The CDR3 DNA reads TGCGCCAGCAGCTTGGGCAGGGGGACCGAGCAGTACTTC. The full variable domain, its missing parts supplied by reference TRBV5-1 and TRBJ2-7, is KAGVTQTPRYLIKTRGQQVTLSCSPISGHRSVSWYQQTPGQGLQFLFEYFSETQRNKGNFPGRFSGRQFSNSRSEMNVSTLELGDSALYLCASSLGRGTEQYFGPGTRLTVT.

CDR3 protein: CASSEGATDTQYF. The CDR3 bases are TGTGCCAGCAGTGAAGGAGCAACAGATACGCAGTATTTT. The rearrangement joins TRBV6-1 to TRBJ2-3; no firm D call. The CDR3 runs 13 residues. The ends were cut back, 1 base at V and 3 bases at J, with 5 bases in the middle. The V gene's germline CDR1 is MNHNS and CDR2 SASEGT.